This TCR beta chain was captured by sequencing in a study of regulatory T cells in long-lasting Graves disease. Arm-PCR with iRepertoire HTBI primers amplified the CDR3 regions for these TCR beta libraries. TCRdb reanalysed the multiplex PCR reads using MiXCR and keeps one entry per CDR3 protein. The sample consists of fewer than 550,000 distinct CDR3 sequences, about a sixth of them appearing once. The table lists this clonotype with many counts. Time point here: newly diagnosed GD, antithyroid drugs for less than 3 months. PBMC-derived RNA was used for the TCR library. The CDR3 contains 16 residues. The J segment lost 5 bases and the V segment lost 3 bases, leaving 8 bases of the junction unmatched. These data were also filed under a second study, of T cells in Graves' hyperthyroidism and ophthalmopathy. According to that study: Initially, a first-round RT-PCR of the TCR CDR3 employed the HTBI primer set.

The chain is built from TRBV12-3 or TRBV12-4 and TRBJ2-1; 9 nucleotides match TRBD1. The TCR was taken from a woman aged 18-29 years with Graves disease. The starting material was peripheral blood mononuclear cells (PBMCs), obtained at new diagnosis, from a patient treated with antithyroid drugs. Here the CDR3 reads CASSLTGTGIHNEQFF. CDR3 DNA: TGTGCCAGCAGTTTGACCGGGACAGGGATCCACAATGAGCAGTTCTTC.